This T cell receptor (beta chain) appears in the sequencing data of a study of blood T cell repertoires in COVID-19. Study-level background: From the United States, Italy and Spain came samples of acute and convalescent COVID-19.

In the authors' methods: How many nucleated cells were present was estimated from reference gene primer amplification. TCRdb keeps only in-frame clones here, not all; method: immunoSEQ multiplex PCR. That table gives V, J and clone size, and the DNA gave D and trimming. The profile shows more than 200,000 clones, more than 75% of them singletons. Individuals drawn from approximately 26 US areas were about 18 to 90 years old. Cohort allocation depended upon clinical history that participants reported. This clone was found once. The ends lost 2 bases at V and 3 bases at J; junction bases unmatched: 14. Germline CDR1 SGDLS, CDR2 YYNGEE. The CDR3 totals 17 residues.

The TCR originated in a man between 25 and 39 years old in a cohort exposed to, infected with or recovered from COVID-19 (not recorded which). Material: PBMCs or T cells enriched from blood (not recorded which). The rearrangement links TRBV9 to TRBJ2-7; 7 bases agree with TRBD2. The CDR3 protein is CASSVGNGASGFYEQYF. For the CDR3, the DNA is TGTGCCAGCAGCGTGGGGAATGGGGCTAGCGGCTTCTACGAGCAGTACTTC.